This TCR beta chain derives from a study of identical twins. Study-level results: Beta clonotypes that were abundant in cord blood contained fewer insertions, a pattern absent from memory repertoires. Zero-insertion results could be subject to partial confounding by invariant MAIT and iNKT cells.

This clonotype has a count of ten or more. Its target is unknown. A universal primer site was added by template switching, and unique molecular identifiers were carried by the cDNA. TCRdb ran MiXCR on the 5' RACE reads and lists one entry per CDR3 protein. The sample yields about 480,000 distinct CDR3 sequences, 14% seen once. In germline, CDR1 is LGHNA, CDR2 YNFKEQ. The V and J ends lost 0 bases and 6 bases, in that order; junction bases with no gene match: 7. CDR3 length: 15 amino acids. The same sample was also used in a study of yellow fever vaccine responses in identical twins. As that study records: The authors reported partly convergent, partly personalized vaccine responses in identical twins.

The sequencing input was CD4+ T cells sorted from blood. The genes are TRBV4-2 and TRBJ2-5, with 7 nucleotides matching TRBD2. The receptor was derived from a woman aged 18-29 years in good health. CDR3 residues: CASSQDLPSGKTQYF. DNA for the CDR3: TGTGCCAGCAGCCAAGATCTGCCTAGCGGCAAGACCCAGTACTTC.